Reported below is one TCR beta chain. The data stem from a study of PD-1 blockade in classical Hodgkin lymphoma. As to time point: cycle 4 day 1 (C4D1), after 6 weeks of nivolumab. Brentuximab vedotin exposure varied among the patients, all of whom had relapsed after autologous stem cell transplantation. TCRdb's table, derived via immunoSEQ multiplex PCR, lists solely in-frame clones and lacks some. The sample lists around 92,000 clones; approximately 86% were seen once. Germline V gene sequence: CDR1 MNHNS, CDR2 SASEGT. This CDR3 spans 15 amino acids. V was cut by 4 bases and J by 4 bases, with 17 bases left in between.

The receptor comes from a human donor with classical Hodgkin lymphoma. The chain couples TRBV6-1 to TRBJ2-7; D remains unclear. Sequences were derived from peripheral blood mononuclear cells (PBMCs), sampled before the fourth cycle of nivolumab. The CDR3, as DNA: TGTGCCAGCAGTGTAATGCGGAAAGACCCTTACGAGCAGTACTTC. Translation gives CASSVMRKDPYEQYF.